These T cell receptor beta chains were read from a single sample in a study of cytomegalovirus exposure and HLA in healthy donors. Some clones are missing from TCRdb's copy, which holds only in-frame ones; the method was immunoSEQ multiplex PCR. Found here are some 70,000 clones, around 78% of them singletons; the top ten hold about 6%. The specimen was PBMCs. The origin of the receptors is a man aged 45-60 years in good health and CMV-seronegative. The CDR3 runs from the conserved cysteine through the conserved F or W. Fields, in order: D gene, J gene, V gene, CDR3 length, clone size, CDR3 DNA, CDR3 protein. A D gene is named only where the DNA matches it firmly. Only part of the rows carry a size: once, few, many, or a class if the clone is expanded.

d_call: -; j_call: TRBJ2-7; v_call: TRBV6-1; cdr3_length: 15; clone_size: -; cdr3_nt: TGTGCCAGCAGTGAAGCGCAGGCACCGATCCACGAGCAGTACTTC; cdr3_aa: CASSEAQAPIHEQYF
d_call: -; j_call: TRBJ2-6; v_call: TRBV7-8; cdr3_length: 18; clone_size: -; cdr3_nt: TGTGCCAGCAGCGCCGGGATCCAGCGTTACTCTGGGGCCAACGTCCTGACTTTC; cdr3_aa: CASSAGIQRYSGANVLTF
d_call: TRBD2; j_call: TRBJ2-7; v_call: TRBV10-3; cdr3_length: 15; clone_size: few; cdr3_nt: TGTGCCATCAGCACCATCGGGACTAGCGGATACGAGCAGTACTTC; cdr3_aa: CAISTIGTSGYEQYF
d_call: TRBD1; j_call: TRBJ2-5; v_call: TRBV5-4; cdr3_length: 13; clone_size: -; cdr3_nt: TGTGCCAGCAGCTACAGGGGATTTGAGACCCAGTACTTC; cdr3_aa: CASSYRGFETQYF
d_call: TRBD1; j_call: TRBJ1-4; v_call: TRBV28; cdr3_length: 16; clone_size: -; cdr3_nt: TGTGCCAGCAGTGTTTCCGGGACAGGACCTCTTGAAAAACTGTTTTTT; cdr3_aa: CASSVSGTGPLEKLFF
d_call: -; j_call: TRBJ1-3; v_call: TRBV2; cdr3_length: 14; clone_size: -; cdr3_nt: TGTGCCAGCAGTGAAAACTACTCTGGAAACACCATATATTTT; cdr3_aa: CASSENYSGNTIYF
d_call: -; j_call: TRBJ1-2; v_call: TRBV30; cdr3_length: 12; clone_size: -; cdr3_nt: TGTGCCTGGAGTCGACAGGAGACTGGCTACACCTTC; cdr3_aa: CAWSRQETGYTF
d_call: TRBD2; j_call: TRBJ2-7; v_call: TRBV25-1; cdr3_length: 13; clone_size: -; cdr3_nt: TGTGCCAGCACACTAGCGGGGGGCTACGAGCAGTACTTC; cdr3_aa: CASTLAGGYEQYF
d_call: -; j_call: TRBJ1-4; v_call: TRBV2; cdr3_length: 15; clone_size: few; cdr3_nt: TGTGCCAGCAGTGACCCCGCCGGAAGGAGTGAAAAACTGTTTTTT; cdr3_aa: CASSDPAGRSEKLFF
d_call: -; j_call: TRBJ1-1; v_call: TRBV5-1; cdr3_length: 15; clone_size: -; cdr3_nt: TGCGCCAGCAGCTTGGGCACGGGGGTGGACACTGAAGCTTTCTTT; cdr3_aa: CASSLGTGVDTEAFF
d_call: TRBD1; j_call: TRBJ2-5; v_call: TRBV6-5; cdr3_length: 15; clone_size: -; cdr3_nt: TGTGCCAGCAGTTACTCCGGACAGGCTCAAGAGACCCAGTACTTC; cdr3_aa: CASSYSGQAQETQYF
d_call: TRBD2; j_call: TRBJ2-1; v_call: TRBV10-1; cdr3_length: 17; clone_size: -; cdr3_nt: TGCGCCAGCACGAGACTAGCGGGGAAGAGCTCCTACAATGAGCAGTTCTTC; cdr3_aa: CASTRLAGKSSYNEQFF
d_call: -; j_call: TRBJ1-4; v_call: TRBV30; cdr3_length: 15; clone_size: -; cdr3_nt: TGTGCCTGGAGTGTATACCTCGGGGCTAATGAAAAACTGTTTTTT; cdr3_aa: CAWSVYLGANEKLFF
d_call: TRBD1; j_call: TRBJ1-2; v_call: TRBV9; cdr3_length: 15; clone_size: -; cdr3_nt: TGTGCCAGCAGCCCGGAACCGGGACAGCTCTATGGCTACACCTTC; cdr3_aa: CASSPEPGQLYGYTF
d_call: -; j_call: TRBJ1-1; v_call: TRBV4-3; cdr3_length: 15; clone_size: -; cdr3_nt: TGCGCCAGCAGCCAAGCATCGACAGGGAACACTGAAGCTTTCTTT; cdr3_aa: CASSQASTGNTEAFF
d_call: -; j_call: TRBJ2-2; v_call: TRBV5-1; cdr3_length: 17; clone_size: -; cdr3_nt: TGCGCCAGCAGCCCCCGGGGAAGGCAAACGAACACCGGGGAGCTGTTTTTT; cdr3_aa: CASSPRGRQTNTGELFF
d_call: -; j_call: TRBJ1-2; v_call: TRBV6-6; cdr3_length: 14; clone_size: -; cdr3_nt: TGTGCCAGCAGTTCTGACAGGTCCTTTAATGGCTACACCTTC; cdr3_aa: CASSSDRSFNGYTF
d_call: TRBD1; j_call: TRBJ2-7; v_call: TRBV7-9; cdr3_length: 14; clone_size: -; cdr3_nt: TGTGCCAGCAGCAAGACAGGGGGGCATTACGAGCAGTACTTC; cdr3_aa: CASSKTGGHYEQYF
d_call: TRBD1; j_call: TRBJ2-5; v_call: TRBV9; cdr3_length: 15; clone_size: -; cdr3_nt: TGTGCCAGCAGCGGAGGGACAGGGAGGTCAGAGACCCAGTACTTC; cdr3_aa: CASSGGTGRSETQYF
d_call: TRBD1; j_call: TRBJ1-5; v_call: TRBV27; cdr3_length: 14; clone_size: -; cdr3_nt: TGTGCCAGCACCCGGACAGGGGGAACAGGGCCCCAGCATTTT; cdr3_aa: CASTRTGGTGPQHF
d_call: -; j_call: TRBJ1-1; v_call: TRBV28; cdr3_length: 14; clone_size: once; cdr3_nt: TGTGCCAGCAGCCTGATAACTGGGACAACTGAAGCTTTCTTT; cdr3_aa: CASSLITGTTEAFF
d_call: TRBD2; j_call: TRBJ2-7; v_call: TRBV18; cdr3_length: 15; clone_size: -; cdr3_nt: TGTGCCAGCTCACCGACACGGCGGGAGGGTTTTGAGCAGTACTTC; cdr3_aa: CASSPTRREGFEQYF
d_call: -; j_call: TRBJ1-6; v_call: TRBV9; cdr3_length: 15; clone_size: -; cdr3_nt: TGTGCCAGCAGCGTAGGAGTGCAGGGTGGTGCGGCCCTCCACTTT; cdr3_aa: CASSVGVQGGAALHF
d_call: -; j_call: TRBJ1-2; v_call: TRBV5-4; cdr3_length: 14; clone_size: few; cdr3_nt: TGTGCCAGCAGCTTGGACGGACTCAACTATGGCTACACCTTC; cdr3_aa: CASSLDGLNYGYTF
d_call: TRBD2; j_call: TRBJ2-7; v_call: TRBV7-9; cdr3_length: 14; clone_size: -; cdr3_nt: TGTGCCAGCAGCAAGCGGGAGGCCGCCTACGAGCAGTACTTC; cdr3_aa: CASSKREAAYEQYF
d_call: TRBD1; j_call: TRBJ1-2; v_call: TRBV19; cdr3_length: 15; clone_size: -; cdr3_nt: TGTGCCAGTAGTAGATGGACAGGGAGGATGGGTGGCTACACCTTC; cdr3_aa: CASSRWTGRMGGYTF
d_call: -; j_call: TRBJ1-6; v_call: TRBV5-1; cdr3_length: 14; clone_size: -; cdr3_nt: TGCGCCAGCAGCTCAGACTCCTATAATTCACCCCTCCACTTT; cdr3_aa: CASSSDSYNSPLHF
d_call: TRBD1; j_call: TRBJ1-5; v_call: TRBV6-6; cdr3_length: 16; clone_size: -; cdr3_nt: TGTGCCAGCACCAGAGGCGTGACAGGGGGTTACCAGCCCCAGCATTTT; cdr3_aa: CASTRGVTGGYQPQHF
d_call: -; j_call: TRBJ1-1; v_call: TRBV7-2; cdr3_length: 14; clone_size: -; cdr3_nt: TGTGCCAGCAGCTTACACGGGGGGAACACTGAAGCTTTCTTT; cdr3_aa: CASSLHGGNTEAFF
d_call: TRBD1; j_call: TRBJ1-5; v_call: TRBV4-3; cdr3_length: 16; clone_size: -; cdr3_nt: TGCGCCAGCAGCCAAGGGACAGGGTCGGATAATCAGCCCCAGCATTTT; cdr3_aa: CASSQGTGSDNQPQHF
d_call: TRBD2; j_call: TRBJ2-1; v_call: TRBV5-1; cdr3_length: 16; clone_size: -; cdr3_nt: TGCGCCAGCAGCTTAGCTAGCGGGGGGGGATTCAATGAGCAGTTCTTC; cdr3_aa: CASSLASGGGFNEQFF
d_call: -; j_call: TRBJ1-2; v_call: TRBV5-4; cdr3_length: 15; clone_size: -; cdr3_nt: TGTGCCAGCAGCGCGGAAACTACAGGGTCCCATGGCTACACCTTC; cdr3_aa: CASSAETTGSHGYTF
d_call: TRBD1; j_call: TRBJ1-4; v_call: TRBV4-1; cdr3_length: 18; clone_size: few; cdr3_nt: TGCGCCAGCAGCCAAGGCCGGGACAGGATATTCTTTAAGGAAAAACTGTTTTTT; cdr3_aa: CASSQGRDRIFFKEKLFF
d_call: -; j_call: TRBJ1-1; v_call: TRBV5-1; cdr3_length: 15; clone_size: -; cdr3_nt: TGCGCCAGCAGCTTGCGCCCCACTGATAACACTGAAGCTTTCTTT; cdr3_aa: CASSLRPTDNTEAFF
d_call: -; j_call: TRBJ1-5; v_call: TRBV6-1; cdr3_length: 14; clone_size: -; cdr3_nt: TGTGCCAGCAGTGAAGAGCGGAAAAATCAGCCCCAGCATTTT; cdr3_aa: CASSEERKNQPQHF
d_call: -; j_call: TRBJ2-7; v_call: TRBV6-5; cdr3_length: 16; clone_size: -; cdr3_nt: TGTGCCAGCAGTTACCGCAGGACTGGGGGGGCTAGGGAGCAGTACTTC; cdr3_aa: CASSYRRTGGAREQYF
d_call: -; j_call: TRBJ1-1; v_call: TRBV25-1; cdr3_length: 14; clone_size: -; cdr3_nt: TGTGCCAGCAGTGAATTCCCGGGGAACACTGAAGCTTTCTTT; cdr3_aa: CASSEFPGNTEAFF
d_call: -; j_call: TRBJ2-6; v_call: TRBV7-2; cdr3_length: 16; clone_size: few; cdr3_nt: TGTGCCAACCAGTGGGCCCCGAGCTCTGGGGCCAACGTCCTGACTTTC; cdr3_aa: CANQWAPSSGANVLTF
d_call: -; j_call: TRBJ2-2; v_call: TRBV6-4; cdr3_length: 14; clone_size: -; cdr3_nt: TGTGCCAGCAGTTCCGGGACTTACACCGGGGAGCTGTTTTTT; cdr3_aa: CASSSGTYTGELFF
d_call: -; j_call: TRBJ1-6; v_call: TRBV6-5; cdr3_length: 15; clone_size: few; cdr3_nt: TGTGCCAGCAGTTACGGGGGGGCTCTAAATTCACCCCTCCACTTT; cdr3_aa: CASSYGGALNSPLHF
d_call: TRBD1; j_call: TRBJ1-3; v_call: TRBV5-1; cdr3_length: 15; clone_size: -; cdr3_nt: TGCGCCAGCAGCTTGATGGGACAGGGGGGAAACACCATATATTTT; cdr3_aa: CASSLMGQGGNTIYF
d_call: -; j_call: TRBJ1-2; v_call: TRBV7-8; cdr3_length: 16; clone_size: once; cdr3_nt: TGTGCCAGCAGCTTATATCAGGGGCAAATAAACTATGGCTACACCTTC; cdr3_aa: CASSLYQGQINYGYTF
d_call: -; j_call: TRBJ2-4; v_call: TRBV5-6; cdr3_length: 15; clone_size: -; cdr3_nt: TGTGCCAGCAGCTTGGCGTCAGTAGCCAAAAACATTCAGTACTTC; cdr3_aa: CASSLASVAKNIQYF
d_call: TRBD1; j_call: TRBJ1-1; v_call: TRBV27; cdr3_length: 19; clone_size: -; cdr3_nt: TGTGCCAGCAGTTTACTCGCCCCGGGACAGGGCCTCATGAACACTGAAGCTTTCTTT; cdr3_aa: CASSLLAPGQGLMNTEAFF
d_call: -; j_call: TRBJ1-2; v_call: TRBV2; cdr3_length: 16; clone_size: -; cdr3_nt: TGTGCCAGCAGGACCATGTTAGTGGCGAGGAACTATGGCTACACCTTC; cdr3_aa: CASRTMLVARNYGYTF
d_call: TRBD1; j_call: TRBJ1-5; v_call: TRBV25-1; cdr3_length: 15; clone_size: -; cdr3_nt: TGTGCCAGCGGTTTGGTGCAGGGGGCTGATCAGCCCCAGCATTTT; cdr3_aa: CASGLVQGADQPQHF
d_call: TRBD1; j_call: TRBJ1-5; v_call: TRBV30; cdr3_length: 17; clone_size: -; cdr3_nt: TGTGCCTGGAGCACCGGGACAGGGGGCTTCAGCAATCAGCCCCAGCATTTT; cdr3_aa: CAWSTGTGGFSNQPQHF
d_call: -; j_call: TRBJ1-4; v_call: TRBV30; cdr3_length: 16; clone_size: -; cdr3_nt: TGTGCCTGGAGTGGCCAACTGACTACAACTAATGAAAAACTGTTTTTT; cdr3_aa: CAWSGQLTTTNEKLFF
d_call: -; j_call: TRBJ1-1; v_call: TRBV7-2; cdr3_length: 12; clone_size: -; cdr3_nt: TGTGCCAGCAGCTGGTTCGGGGGTATGGCTTTCTTT; cdr3_aa: CASSWFGGMAFF
d_call: -; j_call: TRBJ1-1; v_call: TRBV18; cdr3_length: 13; clone_size: -; cdr3_nt: TGTGCCAGCTCACCACAAGCGAACACTGAAGCTTTCTTT; cdr3_aa: CASSPQANTEAFF
d_call: -; j_call: TRBJ1-2; v_call: TRBV19; cdr3_length: 14; clone_size: few; cdr3_nt: TGTGCCAGTAGTACGGACTCGGCAGTGGGTGGCTACACCTTC; cdr3_aa: CASSTDSAVGGYTF
d_call: -; j_call: TRBJ1-3; v_call: TRBV28; cdr3_length: 14; clone_size: once; cdr3_nt: TGTGCCAGCAGTGCAACAGGGTGGGCAAACACCATATATTTT; cdr3_aa: CASSATGWANTIYF
d_call: -; j_call: TRBJ1-6; v_call: TRBV27; cdr3_length: 14; clone_size: -; cdr3_nt: TGTGCCAGCAGTTTTATAGGGAGGAAGACGCCCCTCCACTTT; cdr3_aa: CASSFIGRKTPLHF
d_call: -; j_call: TRBJ2-5; v_call: TRBV5-4; cdr3_length: 15; clone_size: -; cdr3_nt: TGTGCCAGCAGCCGGGACGGGAGTAGGCAAGAGACCCAGTACTTC; cdr3_aa: CASSRDGSRQETQYF
d_call: -; j_call: TRBJ2-3; v_call: TRBV5-6; cdr3_length: 15; clone_size: -; cdr3_nt: TGTGCCAGCAGCTTGACGATAGCCCGCACAGATACGCAGTATTTT; cdr3_aa: CASSLTIARTDTQYF